These 10 T cell receptor beta chains were sequenced from one sample in a study of T cell responses to AZD1222 COVID-19 vaccine. Sequencing used immunoSEQ multiplex PCR; TCRdb keeps in-frame clones, though not all of them. The data contain 130,000 or so clones, more than 70% of them singletons. Specimen: peripheral blood, collected on day 0 of AZD1222 vaccination. The source is an adult in good health.

This chain uses TRBV5-6 with TRBJ1-1, with D tentatively TRBD1 (6 bases). The CDR3 is made up of 15 amino acids. The germline V gene has CDR1 SGHDT and CDR2 YYEEEE. The germline V and J ends were trimmed by 2 bases and 1 base, with 12 bases remaining between them. The CDR3, as DNA: TGTGCCAGCAGCTTTATTGACAGGACGAACACTGAAGCTTTCTTT. Translating it yields CASSFIDRTNTEAFF.

The V gene is TRBV7-9, the J gene TRBJ1-6; D possibly corresponds to TRBD1 (5 bases). There are 14 residues in the CDR3. Trimming shortened V by 6 bases and J by 7 bases, and 13 bases separated the two germline ends. Germline V gene sequence: CDR1 SEHNR, CDR2 FQNEAQ (reference sequence). CDR3 DNA: TGTGCCAGCAGGGGGGGGGTTGGAAATTCACCCCTCCACTTT. Translated: CASRGGVGNSPLHF.

The rearrangement joins TRBV9 to TRBJ2-5, with 8 bases lining up with TRBD1. The germline gives CDR1 SGDLS, CDR2 YYNGEE. J lost 2 bases, V lost 2 bases, and 14 bases had no gene match. This CDR3 has 18 amino acids. The CDR3 protein is CASSVGQGAKSFQETQYF. CDR3 nucleotide sequence: TGTGCCAGCAGCGTCGGCCAGGGGGCCAAGTCCTTTCAAGAGACCCAGTACTTC. The variable domain in full, completed from reference TRBV9 and TRBJ2-5, reads DSGVTQTPKHLITATGQRVTLRCSPRSGDLSVYWYQQSLDQGLQFLIQYYNGEERAKGNILERFSAQQFPDLHSELNLSSLELGDSALYFCASSVGQGAKSFQETQYFGPGTRLLVL.

The CDR3 DNA sequence: TGCGCCAGCAACTTCAACACCTGGGAGACCCAGTACTTC. Amino acid sequence: CASNFNTWETQYF. The V call is TRBV5-1, the J call TRBJ2-5; D not certain. Trimming left V 6 bases short and J 5 bases short, with 14 bases between. Germline V gives CDR1 SGHRS, CDR2 YFSETQ. The CDR3 covers 13 residues.

J is TRBJ1-5 and V is TRBV15, with a weak D call TRBD1 (5 bases). Trimming removed 3 bases from V and 7 bases from J, with 10 bases in between. CDR3 length: 13 amino acids. Germline V gene data show CDR1 as LNHNV and CDR2 as YYDKDF (reference sequence). The CDR3 reads CATSSEGWQPQHF. CDR3 bases: TGTGCCACCAGCAGTGAGGGGTGGCAGCCCCAGCATTTT. The full variable domain, completed using reference TRBV15 and TRBJ1-5, is DAMVIQNPRYQVTQFGKPVTLSCSQTLNHNVMYWYQQKSSQAPKLLFHYYDKDFNNEADTPDNFQSRRPNTSFCFLDIRSPGLGDTAMYLCATSSEGWQPQHFGDGTRLSIL.

The chain combines TRBV28 with TRBJ2-7; D is ambiguous. CDR1 and CDR2 (germline): MDHEN, SYDVKM. This CDR3 comprises 13 residues. V was cut by 4 bases and J by 3 bases, with 10 bases left in between. This CDR3 reads CASSSTLLYEQYF. CDR3 nucleotides: TGTGCCAGCAGTTCCACACTCCTCTACGAGCAGTACTTC.

The CDR3 is CASSFDGQPGQPQHF. CDR3 in DNA: TGTGCCAGCAGCTTTGACGGACAACCTGGGCAGCCCCAGCATTTT. The rearrangement links TRBV7-9 to TRBJ1-5; possible D gene TRBD1, 5 bases. There are 15 residues in the CDR3. Looked up from germline, CDR1 is SEHNR and CDR2 is FQNEAQ (reference sequence). V lost 3 bases and J 7 bases, leaving 16 bases between the germline ends. The full variable domain, completed using reference TRBV7-9 and TRBJ1-5, is DTGVSQNPRHKITKRGQNVTFRCDPISEHNRLYWYRQTLGQGPEFLTYFQNEAQLEKSRLLSDRFSAERPKGSFSTLEIQRTEQGDSAMYLCASSFDGQPGQPQHFGDGTRLSIL.

The V call is TRBV19, the J call TRBJ2-1; unclear D gene. V lost 6 bases, J lost 0 bases, and 15 bases lay in between. Germline CDR1 reads LNHDA; CDR2 reads SQIVND (reference sequence). This CDR3 spans 16 amino acids. CDR3 sequence: CASRHSVESSYNEQFF. CDR3 in DNA: TGTGCCAGTAGACACAGCGTCGAAAGCTCCTACAATGAGCAGTTCTTC.

The chain recombines TRBV4-2 with TRBJ1-1, with D maybe TRBD1 (6 bases). The CDR3 is 15 amino acids. The V and J ends lost 0 bases and 5 bases respectively, with 13 bases between them. Germline-derived CDR1 and CDR2 are LGHNA and YNFKEQ. The CDR3, as DNA: TGTGCCAGCAGCCAAGATAACAGGGCGGAGACTGAAGCTTTCTTT. It specifies CASSQDNRAETEAFF.

The V call is TRBV7-9, the J call TRBJ2-6; possibly TRBD1 for D (5 bases). V was cut by 1 base and J by 9 bases, with 13 bases left in between. Germline CDR1 SEHNR, CDR2 FQNEAQ (reference sequence). The CDR3 runs 15 residues. CDR3 bases: TGTGCCAGCAGCTTAGATCCAGGACAAGTCAACGTCCTGACTTTC. Translation gives CASSLDPGQVNVLTF.